Below, 11 T cell receptor beta chains from the same sample are listed, as sequenced in a study of shared clonotypes between healthy human individuals. The naive CD8 subset, CD45RO-negative cells positively selected for CCR7, excluded terminally differentiated effector memory CD45RA+ cells. Using immunoSEQ multiplex PCR, the repertoire was profiled, and TCRdb retains in-frame clones only, with some absent. The data show about 2 million clones, about 94% seen once. Sequencing used naive CD8+ T cells sorted from blood. The source is a man younger than 30 in good health.

V usage is TRBV5-5 and J usage is TRBJ1-4; D is ambiguous. CDR1 and CDR2 from the germline V gene are SGHKS and YYEKEE (reference sequence). V was shortened by 0 bases and J by 6 bases, with 12 bases between the two germline ends. The CDR3 is made up of 15 amino acids. CDR3 nucleotide sequence: TGTGCCAGCAGCTTGGAGGGCTCTCCTTATGAAAAACTGTTTTTT. This sequence encodes CASSLEGSPYEKLFF. Complete variable domain (other parts from reference TRBV5-5 and TRBJ1-4): DAGVTQSPTHLIKTRGQQVTLRCSPISGHKSVSWYQQVLGQGPQFIFQYYEKEERGRGNFPDRFSARQFPNYSSELNVNALLLGDSALYLCASSLEGSPYEKLFFGSGTQLSVL.

This chain connects TRBV7-9 to TRBJ2-7; 8 positions agree with TRBD1. Trimming removed 5 bases from V and 4 bases from J; junction bases left unmatched: 10. The V gene's germline CDR1 is SEHNR and CDR2 FQNEAQ (reference sequence). This CDR3 has 15 residues. The CDR3, as DNA: TGTGCCAGCAGCGCCCCGGGACAGGTTTTTTACGAGCAGTACTTC. This gives the protein CASSAPGQVFYEQYF.

This clone was detected only once. The V gene is TRBV30, the J gene TRBJ1-2; D may be TRBD1 (5 bases). Germline CDR1 reads GTSNPN; CDR2 reads SVGIG (reference sequence). The CDR3 consists of 18 residues. The ends were cut back, 1 base at V and 4 bases at J, with 25 bases in the middle. The CDR3 region has the DNA TGTGCCTGGAGTGCCCCCGGACACTATGGCCCCATGAGCTATGGCTACACCTTC. The encoded protein is CAWSAPGHYGPMSYGYTF.

A single count supports this clone. Other DNA sequences in the sample encode the same CDR3. The chain joins TRBV27 to TRBJ2-5; TRBD1 matches 11 bases. CDR3 size: 15 residues. Unmatched junction bases numbered 6, after V lost 5 bases and J lost 4 bases. The germline V gene has CDR1 MNHEY and CDR2 SMNVEV (reference sequence). CDR3: CASSAGTGGRETQYF. The CDR3 DNA is TGTGCCAGCAGTGCCGGGACAGGGGGTAGAGAGACCCAGTACTTC.

V is TRBV5-3 and J is TRBJ2-1; TRBD2 might be the D (6 bases). TRBV5-3 is treated as an ORF (open reading frame) with a function not yet certain. The CDR3 is made up of 14 amino acids. Trimming removed 4 bases from V and 8 bases from J, with 16 bases in between. The DNA for the CDR3 is TGTGCCAGAAGCCGGCCGGAGGGCCTCGATGAGCAGTTCTTC. This encodes CARSRPEGLDEQFF.

The chain combines TRBV7-2 with TRBJ1-2; 10 bases match TRBD1. Unmatched junction bases numbered 2, after V lost 8 bases and J lost 8 bases. The CDR3 contains 11 residues. The germline V gene encodes CDR1 SGHTA and CDR2 FQGNSA. The CDR3 protein is CASDRGHGYTF. CDR3 DNA: TGTGCCAGCGACAGGGGGCACGGCTACACCTTC.

This clone was found a few times. The chain joins TRBV7-9 to TRBJ2-3, with D possibly being TRBD2 (6 bases). CDR1 and CDR2 from the germline V gene are SEHNR and FQNEAQ (reference sequence). CDR3 length: 15 residues. V lost 5 bases and J 0 bases, leaving 12 bases between the germline ends. CDR3 sequence reads: CASSRGRGSTDTQYF. CDR3 nucleotides: TGTGCCAGCAGCCGGGGTCGGGGGAGCACAGATACGCAGTATTTT. Combining the CDR3 with reference TRBV7-9 and TRBJ2-3 gives the whole variable domain DTGVSQNPRHKITKRGQNVTFRCDPISEHNRLYWYRQTLGQGPEFLTYFQNEAQLEKSRLLSDRFSAERPKGSFSTLEIQRTEQGDSAMYLCASSRGRGSTDTQYFGPGTRLTVL.

The J gene is TRBJ2-1, the V gene TRBV4-3; no reliable D call. From germline, CDR1 is LGHNA and CDR2 YSLEER. The V end was cut by 0 bases, the J end by 6 bases, with 15 bases between. The CDR3 covers 16 residues. CDR3 protein: CASSQDPAVGGNEQFF. In nucleotides, the CDR3 is TGCGCCAGCAGCCAAGATCCTGCTGTAGGTGGCAATGAGCAGTTCTTC.

The CDR3 region has the DNA TGTGCCAGCAGAAACATACTCTCAAGGGATGCTGGGACCGGGGAGCTGTTTTTT. This sequence encodes CASRNILSRDAGTGELFF. This chain joins TRBV7-9 and TRBJ2-2; D is undetermined. CDR3 size: 18 residues. Germline V CDR1 and CDR2: SEHNR, FQNEAQ (reference sequence). V lost 6 bases, J lost 5 bases, and 25 bases lay in between.

The CDR3 loop reads CASKEAGTGPNQPQHF. For the CDR3, the DNA is TGTGCCAGTAAGGAGGCCGGGACAGGGCCCAATCAGCCCCAGCATTTT. The V call is TRBV2, the J call TRBJ1-5, with 9 nucleotides matching TRBD1. CDR3 length: 16 amino acids. After removal of 9 bases from V and 3 bases from J, the junction contained 12 bases not matched to a gene. Germline V lookup: CDR1 SNHLY, CDR2 FYNNEI. The full variable domain, in which reference TRBV2 and TRBJ1-5 provide the parts outside the CDR3, is EPEVTQTPSHQVTQMGQEVILRCVPISNHLYFYWYRQILGQKVEFLVSFYNNEISEKSEIFDDQFSVERPDGSNFTLKIRSTKLEDSAMYFCASKEAGTGPNQPQHFGDGTRLSIL.

The CDR3 region has the DNA TGTGCCTGGAACCCGGGACAGAACACCGGGGAGCTGTTTTTT. Its translation: CAWNPGQNTGELFF. The genes are TRBV30 and TRBJ2-2; D perhaps matches TRBD1 (6 bases). V was clipped by 4 bases and J by 1 base, with 10 bases between them. Germline CDR1 reads GTSNPN; CDR2 reads SVGIG (reference sequence). The CDR3 runs 14 residues.